This TCR beta chain appears in the sequencing data of a study of identical twins. Germline V lookup: CDR1 SGHDT, CDR2 YYEEEE. The CDR3 consists of 14 residues. The ends were cut back, 0 bases at V and 6 bases at J, with 12 bases in the middle. Template switching added a universal primer binding site, and final cDNA carried unique molecular identifiers. Using its own MiXCR run on the 5' RACE reads, TCRdb lists one record per CDR3 protein. This sample has a few hundred thousand distinct CDR3 sequences, with approximately 8% found just once. This clonotype was observed at least ten times. The same data also went into a second study, on yellow fever vaccine responses in identical twins.

This receptor was obtained from a woman between 18 and 29 years old in good health. The chain uses TRBV5-6 and TRBJ1-1; weak D call: TRBD1 (5 bases). The material sequenced was memory (CD45RO+) T cells sorted from blood. The CDR3 here is CASSLAGAGPEAFF. CDR3 nucleotides: TGTGCCAGCAGCTTGGCCGGGGCAGGCCCTGAAGCTTTCTTT.